Listed below are T cell receptor beta chains from one sample, sequenced in a study of blood T cell repertoires in COVID-19. Data came from immunoSEQ multiplex PCR; TCRdb stores just in-frame clones and leaves some out. The table includes 250,000 to 300,000 clones, around 88% detected once. Sequenced material: peripheral blood. The source of these receptors is a woman in her 30s who had recovered from COVID-19. Both conserved end residues are part of each CDR3. D genes are given only for firm matches. Size is stated for part of the rows, as once, few or many counts, or as a class when the clone is expanded.

v_gene	j_gene	d_gene	abundance	CDR3nt	CDR3aa
TRBV7-9	TRBJ2-7	TRBD1	.	TGTGCCAGCAGCTTCGCTTTGAGACAGGGAAGCTACGAGCAGTACTTC	CASSFALRQGSYEQYF
TRBV7-7	TRBJ2-1	TRBD1	.	TGTGCCAGCAGCTTAGGACAGGGTTCGAACAATGAGCAGTTCTTC	CASSLGQGSNNEQFF
TRBV19	TRBJ2-5	TRBD2	.	TGTGCCAGTAGTGCCAGACTAGCCCAAGAGACCCAGTACTTC	CASSARLAQETQYF
TRBV27	TRBJ2-7	.	.	TGTGCCAGCAGTTTTTGGCCCGACAGGCCCTACGAGCAGTACTTC	CASSFWPDRPYEQYF
TRBV3-1/TRBV3-2	TRBJ1-4	TRBD1	.	TGTGCCAGCAGCCAACAGGGGGGTGAAAAACTGTTTTTT	CASSQQGGEKLFF
TRBV30	TRBJ2-6	.	.	TGTGCCTGGAGGGAGGGAACGGGGGCCAACGTCCTGACTTTC	CAWREGTGANVLTF
TRBV28	TRBJ1-6	.	.	TGTGCCAGTAACAGGCGGGGTGATTCACCCCTCCACTTT	CASNRRGDSPLHF
TRBV10-3	TRBJ1-2	.	few	TGTGCCATCAGTGCACAGGGTCGCCCCTATGGCTACACCTTC	CAISAQGRPYGYTF
TRBV4-1	TRBJ1-4	.	.	TGCGCCAGCAGCCAATCTACAGGGAGGGGCGCTGGCGAAAAACTGTTTTTT	CASSQSTGRGAGEKLFF
TRBV4-1	TRBJ1-6	.	.	TGCGCCAGCAGCCTTACCGGGGGTACCTATAATTCACCCCTCCACTTT	CASSLTGGTYNSPLHF
TRBV27	TRBJ1-2	TRBD1	.	TGTGCCAGCAGCCCTAACAGGGGGGATTTATCGGGCTACACCTTC	CASSPNRGDLSGYTF
TRBV7-3	TRBJ1-2	TRBD1	few	TGTGCCAGCAGCGGACAGGGGGCGGGCTACACCTTC	CASSGQGAGYTF
TRBV5-1	TRBJ2-7	TRBD1	.	TGCGCCAGCGGGGAAGGGGGCCCCCCCTACGAGCAGTACTTC	CASGEGGPPYEQYF
TRBV27	TRBJ1-1	TRBD1	.	TGTGCCAGCAGTTCTAGGACAGGGGTATCAGTACGAGCTTTCTTT	CASSSRTGVSVRAFF
TRBV5-6	TRBJ1-2	TRBD1	.	TGTGCCAGCAGCGGCAGGGGGTCTAACTATGGCTACACCTTC	CASSGRGSNYGYTF
TRBV7-2	TRBJ1-5	.	.	TGTGCCAGCAGCTTATTGGGACACCTTAGCAATCAGCCCCAGCATTTT	CASSLLGHLSNQPQHF
TRBV28	TRBJ1-1	.	.	TGTGCCAGCAGTTTATCAGGGACTGAAGCTTTCTTT	CASSLSGTEAFF
TRBV3-1/TRBV3-2	TRBJ2-1	TRBD2	once	TGTGCCAGCAGCCAAGATCTTGGCGGGGCTAGCGGGGGGGCCGCTGAGCAGTTCTTC	CASSQDLGGASGGAAEQFF
TRBV18	TRBJ1-1	TRBD1	.	TGTGCCAGCTCACTAGACAGGGTAAGAGACACTGAAGCTTTCTTT	CASSLDRVRDTEAFF
TRBV11-3	TRBJ2-1	TRBD1	.	TGTGCCAGCAGCAAGACAGGGACGGCCCTCTACAATGAGCAGTTCTTC	CASSKTGTALYNEQFF
TRBV12-3/TRBV12-4	TRBJ2-7	.	few	TGTGCCAGCAGTTTAGTAGTTGGCGAGCAGTACTTC	CASSLVVGEQYF
TRBV20-1	TRBJ2-3	.	.	TGCAGTGCTAGTTTGAGGATAGGCGGGGGCTTAACAGATACGCAGTATTTT	CSASLRIGGGLTDTQYF
TRBV12-3/TRBV12-4	TRBJ2-7	.	.	TGTGCCAGCAGTTTAATGGACAGCCCGCAGTACTTC	CASSLMDSPQYF
TRBV4-3	TRBJ2-2	.	.	TGCGCCAGCAGCCAAGATCCGGGAGACACCGGGGAGCTGTTTTTT	CASSQDPGDTGELFF
TRBV7-2	TRBJ2-6	.	.	TGTGCCAGCAGCCCAAGAGGGCGACAGGCTGGGGCCAACGTCCTGACTTTC	CASSPRGRQAGANVLTF